The clone carrying this TCR beta chain was found a few times. The antigen is not known. The data stem from a study of beta chain features in type 1 diabetes. Study results and caveats: Patients with Type 1 diabetes showed moderately but significantly shorter TCRB CDR3s in all four CD4+ subsets. Patients and controls would be equally affected if PCR favored shorter templates.

Trimming cost V 5 bases and J 5 bases, with 10 bases left between them. The CDR3 covers 13 residues. Germline CDR1 is LNHDA and CDR2 is SQIVND (reference sequence). Reverse transcribing all isolated RNA meant expressed TCRB transcripts were sequenced. Libraries were prepared by immunoSEQ multiplex PCR; TCRdb keeps only in-frame clonotypes and omits some of them. The sample consists of about 340,000 clones, over 7% of them appearing once. This rearrangement joins TRBV19 to TRBJ2-1; D possibly corresponds to TRBD1 (5 bases). The clonotype was recovered from a man under 40 with type 1 diabetes. The sample was central memory CD4+ T cells from blood. The CDR3 protein is CASSPTRDNEQFF. The CDR3 DNA sequence: TGTGCCAGTAGTCCTACCAGGGACAATGAGCAGTTCTTC.